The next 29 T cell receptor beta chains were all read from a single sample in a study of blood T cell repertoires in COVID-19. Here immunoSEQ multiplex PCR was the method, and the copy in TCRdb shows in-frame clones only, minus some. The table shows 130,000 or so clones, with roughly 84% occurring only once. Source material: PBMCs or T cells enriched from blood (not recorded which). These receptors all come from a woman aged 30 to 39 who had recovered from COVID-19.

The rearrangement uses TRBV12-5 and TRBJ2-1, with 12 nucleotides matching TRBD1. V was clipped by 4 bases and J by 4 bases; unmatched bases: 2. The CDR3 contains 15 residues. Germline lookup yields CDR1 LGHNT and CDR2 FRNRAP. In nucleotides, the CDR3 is TGTGCTAGTGGTTCGGGACAGGGGGCGTACAATGAGCAGTTCTTC. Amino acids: CASGSGQGAYNEQFF.

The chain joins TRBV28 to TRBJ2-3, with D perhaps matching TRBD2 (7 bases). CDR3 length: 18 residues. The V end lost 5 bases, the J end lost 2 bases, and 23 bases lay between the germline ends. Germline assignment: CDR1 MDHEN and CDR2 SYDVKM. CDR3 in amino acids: CASSEWPLRGGNTDTQYF. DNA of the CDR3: TGTGCCAGCAGTGAGTGGCCACTAAGGGGGGGGAACACAGATACGCAGTATTTT.

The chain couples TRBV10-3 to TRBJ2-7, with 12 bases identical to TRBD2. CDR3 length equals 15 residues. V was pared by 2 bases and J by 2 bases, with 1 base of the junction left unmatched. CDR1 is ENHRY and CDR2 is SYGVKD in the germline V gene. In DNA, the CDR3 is TGTGCCATCAGTGAGCTAGCGGGAGGGCCCTACGAGCAGTACTTC. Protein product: CAISELAGGPYEQYF.

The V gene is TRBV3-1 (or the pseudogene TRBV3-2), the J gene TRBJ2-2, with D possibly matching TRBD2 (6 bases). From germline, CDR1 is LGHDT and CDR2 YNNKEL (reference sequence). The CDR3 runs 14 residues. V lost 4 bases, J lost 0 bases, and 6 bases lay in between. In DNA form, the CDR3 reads TGTGCCAGCAGCCGACTAGCGAACACCGGGGAGCTGTTTTTT. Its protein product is CASSRLANTGELFF.

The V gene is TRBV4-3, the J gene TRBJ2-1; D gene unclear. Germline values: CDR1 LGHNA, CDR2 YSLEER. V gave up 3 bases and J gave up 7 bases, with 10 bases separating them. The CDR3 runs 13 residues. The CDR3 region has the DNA TGCGCCAGCAGCCAGGCCGCAGGAAATGAGCAGTTCTTC. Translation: CASSQAAGNEQFF.

CDR3 nucleotide sequence: TGTGCCAGCACCCCTGTCCAGGGCGGTACTGAAGCTTTCTTT. This gives the protein CASTPVQGGTEAFF. V usage is TRBV27 and J usage is TRBJ1-1; a weak D match, TRBD1 (5 bases). Germline V gene data show CDR1 as MNHEY and CDR2 as SMNVEV (reference sequence). The CDR3 contains 14 residues. The V gene lost 7 bases and the J gene lost 5 bases, with 17 bases spanning the gap.

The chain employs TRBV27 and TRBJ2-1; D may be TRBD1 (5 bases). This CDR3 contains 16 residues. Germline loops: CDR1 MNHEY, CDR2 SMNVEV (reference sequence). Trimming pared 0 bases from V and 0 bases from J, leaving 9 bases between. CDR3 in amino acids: CASSLSTAFSYNEQFF. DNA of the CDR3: TGTGCCAGCAGTTTATCGACAGCCTTCTCCTACAATGAGCAGTTCTTC.

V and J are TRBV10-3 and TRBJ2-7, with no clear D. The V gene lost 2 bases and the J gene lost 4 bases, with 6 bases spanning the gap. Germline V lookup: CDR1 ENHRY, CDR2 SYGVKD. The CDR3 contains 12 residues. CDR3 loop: CAISEASYEQYF. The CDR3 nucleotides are TGTGCCATCAGTGAGGCTAGTTACGAGCAGTACTTC.

This CDR3 is CASSLVGGTTDTQYF. The CDR3 coding sequence is TGTGCCAGCAGCCTGGTGGGAGGAACCACAGATACGCAGTATTTT. V is TRBV4-2 and J is TRBJ2-3; tentative D call: TRBD2 (6 bases). From germline, CDR1 is LGHNA and CDR2 YNFKEQ. Trimming took 4 bases from V and 2 from J, leaving 13 bases between them. CDR3 length: 15 amino acids.

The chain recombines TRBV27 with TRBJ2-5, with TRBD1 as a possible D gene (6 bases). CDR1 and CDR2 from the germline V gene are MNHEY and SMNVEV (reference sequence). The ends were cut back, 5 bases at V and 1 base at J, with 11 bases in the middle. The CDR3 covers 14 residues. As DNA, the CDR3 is TGTGCCAGCAGTCGTACAGGGCGCCAAGAGACCCAGTACTTC. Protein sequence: CASSRTGRQETQYF.

This CDR3 is CASSNRAEGGKTQYF. DNA of the CDR3: TGTGCCAGCAGCAACCGGGCAGAAGGAGGGAAGACCCAGTACTTC. This chain connects TRBV7-2 to TRBJ2-5, with D possibly matching TRBD2 (6 bases). This CDR3 comprises 15 residues. V gave up 5 bases and J gave up 6 bases, with 19 bases separating them. Germline lookup yields CDR1 SGHTA and CDR2 FQGNSA.

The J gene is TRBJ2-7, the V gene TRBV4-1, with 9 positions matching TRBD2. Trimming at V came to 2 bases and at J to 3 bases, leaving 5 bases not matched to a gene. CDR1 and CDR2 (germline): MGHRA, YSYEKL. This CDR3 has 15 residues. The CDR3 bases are TGCGCCAGCAGCCAACCGACTAGCGGAAACTACGAGCAGTACTTC. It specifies CASSQPTSGNYEQYF.

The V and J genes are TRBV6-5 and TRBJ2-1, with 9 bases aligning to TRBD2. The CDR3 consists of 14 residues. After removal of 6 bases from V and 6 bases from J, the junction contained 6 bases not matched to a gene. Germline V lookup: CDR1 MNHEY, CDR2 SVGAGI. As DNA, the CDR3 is TGTGCCAGCAGCACGCTAGCGGGATCCAATGAGCAGTTCTTC. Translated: CASSTLAGSNEQFF.

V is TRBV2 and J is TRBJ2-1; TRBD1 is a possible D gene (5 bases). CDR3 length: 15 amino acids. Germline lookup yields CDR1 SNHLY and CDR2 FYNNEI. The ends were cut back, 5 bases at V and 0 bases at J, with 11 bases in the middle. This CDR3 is CASSLRTRSYNEQFF. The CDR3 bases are TGTGCCAGCAGTCTCAGGACACGCTCCTACAATGAGCAGTTCTTC.

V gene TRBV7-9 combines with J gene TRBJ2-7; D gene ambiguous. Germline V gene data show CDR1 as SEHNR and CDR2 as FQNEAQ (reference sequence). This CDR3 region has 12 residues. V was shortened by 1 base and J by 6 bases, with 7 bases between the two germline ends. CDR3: CASSLVGLEQYF. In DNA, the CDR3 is TGTGCCAGCAGCTTAGTTGGGCTCGAGCAGTACTTC.

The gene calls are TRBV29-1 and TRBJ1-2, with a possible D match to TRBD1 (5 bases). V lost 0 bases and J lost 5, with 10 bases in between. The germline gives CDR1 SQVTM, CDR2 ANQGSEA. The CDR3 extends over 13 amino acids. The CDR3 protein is CSVEEAGRYGYTF. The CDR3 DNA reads TGCAGCGTTGAAGAGGCAGGGAGGTATGGCTACACCTTC.

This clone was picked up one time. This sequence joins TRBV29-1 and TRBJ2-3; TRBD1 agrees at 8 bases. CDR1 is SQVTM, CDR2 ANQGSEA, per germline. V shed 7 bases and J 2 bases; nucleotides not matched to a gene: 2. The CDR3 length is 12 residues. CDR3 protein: CSADRDTDTQYF. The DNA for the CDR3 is TGCAGCGCGGACAGGGACACAGATACGCAGTATTTT.

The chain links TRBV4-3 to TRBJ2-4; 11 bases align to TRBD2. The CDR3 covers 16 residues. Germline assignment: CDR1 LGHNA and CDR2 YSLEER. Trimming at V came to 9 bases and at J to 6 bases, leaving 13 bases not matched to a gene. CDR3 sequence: CASKPGLADSGNIQYF. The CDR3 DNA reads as TGCGCCAGTAAACCGGGACTAGCGGACTCGGGAAACATTCAGTACTTC.

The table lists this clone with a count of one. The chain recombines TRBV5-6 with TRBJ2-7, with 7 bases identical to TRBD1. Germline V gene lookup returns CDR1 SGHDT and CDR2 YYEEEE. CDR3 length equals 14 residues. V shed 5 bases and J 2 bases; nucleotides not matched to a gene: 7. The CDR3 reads CASRSYDRAYEQYF. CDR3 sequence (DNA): TGTGCCAGCAGATCTTATGACAGGGCCTACGAGCAGTACTTC. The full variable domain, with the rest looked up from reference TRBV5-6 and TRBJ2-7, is DAGVTQSPTHLIKTRGQQVTLRCSPKSGHDTVSWYQQALGQGPQFIFQYYEEEERQRGNFPDRFSGHQFPNYSSELNVNALLLGDSALYLCASRSYDRAYEQYFGPGTRLTVT.

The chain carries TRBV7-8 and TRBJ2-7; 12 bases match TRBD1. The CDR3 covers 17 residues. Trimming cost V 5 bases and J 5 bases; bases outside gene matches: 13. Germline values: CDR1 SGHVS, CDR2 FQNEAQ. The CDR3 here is CASSQFRGTGGFDEQYF. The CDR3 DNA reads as TGTGCCAGCAGCCAATTTAGGGGGACAGGGGGCTTCGACGAGCAGTACTTC.

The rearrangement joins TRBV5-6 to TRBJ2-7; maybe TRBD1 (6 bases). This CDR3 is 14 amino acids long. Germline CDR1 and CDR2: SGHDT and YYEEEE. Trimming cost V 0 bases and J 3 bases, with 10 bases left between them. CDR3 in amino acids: CASSLVPGDYEQYF. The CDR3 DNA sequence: TGTGCCAGCAGCTTGGTCCCAGGGGACTACGAGCAGTACTTC.

The CDR3 here is CASSLWPTANYGYTF. The CDR3 nucleotides read TGTGCCAGCAGCTTGTGGCCGACAGCTAACTATGGCTACACCTTC. V and J are TRBV5-6 and TRBJ1-2; a weak D match, TRBD1 (5 bases). V gave up 1 base and J gave up 0 bases, with 10 bases separating them. The CDR3 is made up of 15 amino acids. Looked up from germline, CDR1 is SGHDT and CDR2 is YYEEEE.

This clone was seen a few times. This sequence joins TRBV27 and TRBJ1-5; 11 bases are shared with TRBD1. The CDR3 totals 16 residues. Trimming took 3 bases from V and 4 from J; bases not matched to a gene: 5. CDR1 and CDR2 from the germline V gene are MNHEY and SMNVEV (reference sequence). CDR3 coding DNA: TGTGCCAGCAGTTTTTTAGGGGACAGGGGGAATCAGCCCCAGCATTTT. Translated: CASSFLGDRGNQPQHF.

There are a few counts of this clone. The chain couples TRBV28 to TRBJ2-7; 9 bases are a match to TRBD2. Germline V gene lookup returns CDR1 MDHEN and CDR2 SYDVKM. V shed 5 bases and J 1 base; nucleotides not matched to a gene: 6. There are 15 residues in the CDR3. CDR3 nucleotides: TGTGCCAGCAGTATTAGCGGGAGTCGGTCCTACGAGCAGTACTTC. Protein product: CASSISGSRSYEQYF.

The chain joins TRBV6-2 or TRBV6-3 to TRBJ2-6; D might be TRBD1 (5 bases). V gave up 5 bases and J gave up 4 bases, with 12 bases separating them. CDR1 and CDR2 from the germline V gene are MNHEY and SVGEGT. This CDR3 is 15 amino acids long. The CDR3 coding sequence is TGTGCCAGCAGTAGCCAGGGCGGCGGGGCCAACGTCCTGACTTTC. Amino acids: CASSSQGGGANVLTF.

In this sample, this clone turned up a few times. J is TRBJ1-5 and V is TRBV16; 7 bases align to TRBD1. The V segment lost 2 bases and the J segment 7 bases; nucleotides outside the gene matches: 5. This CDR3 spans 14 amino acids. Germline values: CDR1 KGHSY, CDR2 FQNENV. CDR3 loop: CASSQQGGGQPQHF. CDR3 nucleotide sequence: TGTGCCAGCAGCCAACAGGGGGGTGGGCAGCCCCAGCATTTT.

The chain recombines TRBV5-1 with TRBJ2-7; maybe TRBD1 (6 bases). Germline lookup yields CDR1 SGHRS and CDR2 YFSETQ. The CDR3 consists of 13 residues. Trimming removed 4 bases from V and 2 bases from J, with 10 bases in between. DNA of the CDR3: TGCGCCAGCAGCCCCAGGGGCGCCTACGAGCAGTACTTC. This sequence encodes CASSPRGAYEQYF.

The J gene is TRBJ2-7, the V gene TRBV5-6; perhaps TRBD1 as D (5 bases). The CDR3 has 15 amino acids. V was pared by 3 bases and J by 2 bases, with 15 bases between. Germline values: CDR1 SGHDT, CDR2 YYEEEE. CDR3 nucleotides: TGTGCCAGCAGCTCCGCGACAGCTTGGGCCTACGAGCAGTACTTC. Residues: CASSSATAWAYEQYF.

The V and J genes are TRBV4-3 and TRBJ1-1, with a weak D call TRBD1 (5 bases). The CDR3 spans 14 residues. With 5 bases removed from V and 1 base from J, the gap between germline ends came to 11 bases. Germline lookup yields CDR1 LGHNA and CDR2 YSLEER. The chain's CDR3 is CASSSRTGNTEAFF. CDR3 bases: TGCGCCAGCAGCTCCAGAACAGGGAACACTGAAGCTTTCTTT.